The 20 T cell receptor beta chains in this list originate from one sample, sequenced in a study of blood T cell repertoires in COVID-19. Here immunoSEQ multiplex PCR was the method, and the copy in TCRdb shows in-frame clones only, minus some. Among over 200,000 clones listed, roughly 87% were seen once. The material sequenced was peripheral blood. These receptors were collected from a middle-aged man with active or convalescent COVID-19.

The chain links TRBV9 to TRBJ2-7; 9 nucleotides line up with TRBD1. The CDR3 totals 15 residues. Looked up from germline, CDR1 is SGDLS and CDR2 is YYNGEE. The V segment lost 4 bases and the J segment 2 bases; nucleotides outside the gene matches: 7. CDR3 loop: CASSTPGQGAYEQYF. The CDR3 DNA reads TGTGCCAGCAGCACACCGGGACAGGGAGCCTACGAGCAGTACTTC.

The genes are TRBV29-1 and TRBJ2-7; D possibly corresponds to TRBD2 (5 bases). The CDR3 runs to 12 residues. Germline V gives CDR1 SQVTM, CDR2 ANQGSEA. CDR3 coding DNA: TGCAGTGCCGAAATGAGACCGGGGGAGCAGTACTTC. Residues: CSAEMRPGEQYF.

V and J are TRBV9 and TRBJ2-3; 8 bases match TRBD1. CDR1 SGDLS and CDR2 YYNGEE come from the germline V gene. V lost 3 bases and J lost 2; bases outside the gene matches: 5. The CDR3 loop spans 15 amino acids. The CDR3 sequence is CASSGDRRITDTQYF. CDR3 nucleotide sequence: TGTGCCAGCAGCGGGGACAGGCGGATCACAGATACGCAGTATTTT.

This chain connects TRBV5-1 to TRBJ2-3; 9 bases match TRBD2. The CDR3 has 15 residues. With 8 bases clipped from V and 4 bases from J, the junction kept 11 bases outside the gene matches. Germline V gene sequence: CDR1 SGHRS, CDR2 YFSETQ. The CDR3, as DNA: TGCGCCAGGTGGGTAGCGGGAGAATCCGCAGATACGCAGTATTTT. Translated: CARWVAGESADTQYF. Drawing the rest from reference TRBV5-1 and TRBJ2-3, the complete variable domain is KAGVTQTPRYLIKTRGQQVTLSCSPISGHRSVSWYQQTPGQGLQFLFEYFSETQRNKGNFPGRFSGRQFSNSRSEMNVSTLELGDSALYLCARWVAGESADTQYFGPGTRLTVL.

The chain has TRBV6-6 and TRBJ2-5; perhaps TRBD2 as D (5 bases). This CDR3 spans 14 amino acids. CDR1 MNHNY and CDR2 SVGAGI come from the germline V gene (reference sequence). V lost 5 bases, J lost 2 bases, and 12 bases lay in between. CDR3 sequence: CASSPGLQQETQYF. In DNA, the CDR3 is TGTGCCAGCAGTCCCGGACTGCAGCAAGAGACCCAGTACTTC.

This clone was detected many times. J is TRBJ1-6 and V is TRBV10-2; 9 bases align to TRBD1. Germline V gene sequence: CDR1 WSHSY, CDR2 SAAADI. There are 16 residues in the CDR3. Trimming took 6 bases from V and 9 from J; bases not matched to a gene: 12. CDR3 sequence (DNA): TGCGCCAGCAGCTCCGGGACAGGGTTTAGGGGTTCACCCCTCCACTTT. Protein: CASSSGTGFRGSPLHF.

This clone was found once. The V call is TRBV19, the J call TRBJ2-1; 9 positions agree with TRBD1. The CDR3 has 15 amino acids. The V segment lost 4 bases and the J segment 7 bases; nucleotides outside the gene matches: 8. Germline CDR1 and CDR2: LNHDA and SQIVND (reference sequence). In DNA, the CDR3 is TGTGCCAGTAGTAAACCGGGACAGGGTGGGAATGAGCAGTTCTTC. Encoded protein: CASSKPGQGGNEQFF.

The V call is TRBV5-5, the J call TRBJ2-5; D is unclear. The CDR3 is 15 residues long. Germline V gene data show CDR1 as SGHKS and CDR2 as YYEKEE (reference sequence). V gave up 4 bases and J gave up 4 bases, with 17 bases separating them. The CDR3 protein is CASSQGTGETETQYF. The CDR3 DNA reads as TGTGCCAGCAGCCAAGGAACGGGTGAAACAGAGACCCAGTACTTC.

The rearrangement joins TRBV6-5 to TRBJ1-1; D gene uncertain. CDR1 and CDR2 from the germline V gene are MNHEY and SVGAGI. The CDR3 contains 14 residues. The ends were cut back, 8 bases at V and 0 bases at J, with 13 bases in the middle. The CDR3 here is CASVRGLLNTEAFF. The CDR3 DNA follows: TGTGCCAGCGTGCGGGGTCTGCTGAACACTGAAGCTTTCTTT.

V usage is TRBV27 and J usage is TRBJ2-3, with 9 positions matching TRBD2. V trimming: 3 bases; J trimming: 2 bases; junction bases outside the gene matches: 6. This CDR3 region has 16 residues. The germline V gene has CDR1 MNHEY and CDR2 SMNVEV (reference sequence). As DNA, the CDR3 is TGTGCCAGCAGTTTGTTTAGCGGGGGCTTCACAGATACGCAGTATTTT. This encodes CASSLFSGGFTDTQYF.

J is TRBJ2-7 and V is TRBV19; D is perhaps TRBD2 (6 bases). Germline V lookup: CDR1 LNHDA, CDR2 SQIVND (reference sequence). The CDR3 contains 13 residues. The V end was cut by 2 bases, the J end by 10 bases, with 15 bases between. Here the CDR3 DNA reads TGTGCCAGTAGTATAAGTTCGCGGGATGTACAGTACTTC. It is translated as CASSISSRDVQYF.

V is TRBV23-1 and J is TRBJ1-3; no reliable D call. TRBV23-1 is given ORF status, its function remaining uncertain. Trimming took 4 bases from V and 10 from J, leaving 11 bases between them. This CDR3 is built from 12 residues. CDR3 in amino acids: CASSLRLLTIYF. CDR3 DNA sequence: TGCGCCAGCAGTCTCAGGTTGTTAACCATATATTTT.

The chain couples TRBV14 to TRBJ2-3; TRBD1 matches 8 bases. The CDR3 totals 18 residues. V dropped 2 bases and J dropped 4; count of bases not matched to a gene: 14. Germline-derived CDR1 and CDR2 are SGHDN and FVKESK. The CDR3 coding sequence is TGTGCCAGCAGCCAAAGCCAGGGGGCTTCTTGGGCGCCAGATACGCAGTATTTT. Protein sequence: CASSQSQGASWAPDTQYF.

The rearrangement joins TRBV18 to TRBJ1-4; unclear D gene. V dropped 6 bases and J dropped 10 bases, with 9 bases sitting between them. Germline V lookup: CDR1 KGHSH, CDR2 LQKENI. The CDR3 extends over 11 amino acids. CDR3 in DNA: TGTGCCAGCTCGAAGGAGGGAAAACTGTTTTTT. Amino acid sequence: CASSKEGKLFF. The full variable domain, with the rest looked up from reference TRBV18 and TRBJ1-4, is NAGVMQNPRHLVRRRGQEARLRCSPMKGHSHVYWYRQLPEEGLKFMVYLQKENIIDESGMPKERFSAEFPKEGPSILRIQQVVRGDSAAYFCASSKEGKLFFGSGTQLSVL.

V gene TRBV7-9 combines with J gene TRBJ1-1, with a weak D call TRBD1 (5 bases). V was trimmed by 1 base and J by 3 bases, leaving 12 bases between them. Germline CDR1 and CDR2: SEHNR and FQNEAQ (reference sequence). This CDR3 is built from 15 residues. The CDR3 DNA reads TGTGCCAGCAGCTTAGTAACGGGGGTTTACACTGAAGCTTTCTTT. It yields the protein CASSLVTGVYTEAFF.

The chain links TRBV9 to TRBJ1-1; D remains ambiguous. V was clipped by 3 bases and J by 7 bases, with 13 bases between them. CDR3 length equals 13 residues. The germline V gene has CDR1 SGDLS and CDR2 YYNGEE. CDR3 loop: CASSAEAHREAFF. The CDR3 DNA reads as TGTGCCAGCAGCGCCGAGGCCCATCGTGAAGCTTTCTTT.

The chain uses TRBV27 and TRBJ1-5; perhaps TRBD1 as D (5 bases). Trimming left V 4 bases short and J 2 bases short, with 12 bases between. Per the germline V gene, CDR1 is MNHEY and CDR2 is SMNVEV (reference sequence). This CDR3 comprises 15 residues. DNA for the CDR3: TGTGCCAGCAGTTCGGGCACACAGGGCAATCAGCCCCAGCATTTT. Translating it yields CASSSGTQGNQPQHF.

The CDR3 region has the DNA TGTGCCAGCAGGGGATCGGGGGCCTACGAGCAGTACTTC. It translates to CASRGSGAYEQYF. This rearrangement joins TRBV2 to TRBJ2-7, with a possible D match to TRBD2 (6 bases). Trimming removed 6 bases at V and 2 bases at J, with 11 bases between. The germline V gene encodes CDR1 SNHLY and CDR2 FYNNEI. The CDR3 spans 13 residues.

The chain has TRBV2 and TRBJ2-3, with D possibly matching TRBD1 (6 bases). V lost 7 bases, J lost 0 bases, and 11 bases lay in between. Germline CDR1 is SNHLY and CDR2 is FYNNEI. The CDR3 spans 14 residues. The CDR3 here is CASNEGVSTDTQYF. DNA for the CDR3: TGTGCCAGCAACGAGGGGGTTAGCACAGATACGCAGTATTTT.

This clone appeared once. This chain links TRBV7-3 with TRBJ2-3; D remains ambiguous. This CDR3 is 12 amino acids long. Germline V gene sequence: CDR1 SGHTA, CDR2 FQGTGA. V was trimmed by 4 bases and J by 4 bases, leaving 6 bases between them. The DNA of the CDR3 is TGTGCCAGCAGCTCGACACCAGATACGCAGTATTTT. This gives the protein CASSSTPDTQYF.